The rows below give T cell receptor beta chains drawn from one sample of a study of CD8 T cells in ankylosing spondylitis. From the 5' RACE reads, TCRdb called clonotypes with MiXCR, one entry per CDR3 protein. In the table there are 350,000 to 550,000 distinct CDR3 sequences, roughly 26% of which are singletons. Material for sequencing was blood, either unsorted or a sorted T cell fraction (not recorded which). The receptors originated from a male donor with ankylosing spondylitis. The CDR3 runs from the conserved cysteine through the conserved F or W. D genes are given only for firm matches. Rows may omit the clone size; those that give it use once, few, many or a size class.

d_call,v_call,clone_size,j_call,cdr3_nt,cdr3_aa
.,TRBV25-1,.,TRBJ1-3,TGTGCCAGCAGTGACCAGGACCGTGGAAACACCATATATTTT,CASSDQDRGNTIYF
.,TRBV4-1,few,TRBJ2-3,TGCGCCAGCAGCCAAGAGGGGTATACTCCTAGCACAGATACGCAGTATTTT,CASSQEGYTPSTDTQYF
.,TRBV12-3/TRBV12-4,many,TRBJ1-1,TGTGCCAGCAGCCCGACAGAGAACACTGAAGCTTTCTTT,CASSPTENTEAFF
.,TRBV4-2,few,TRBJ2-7,TGTGCCAGCAGCCTGGACGGCCTAGACGCCCCGTACTTC,CASSLDGLDAPYF
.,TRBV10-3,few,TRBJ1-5,TGTGCCATCAGCGAAGGGCAAGACCATCAGCCCCAGCATTTT,CAISEGQDHQPQHF
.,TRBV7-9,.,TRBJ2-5,TGTGCCAGCAGCCCAGCCGGCAGACTGTACCAAGAGACCCAGTACTTC,CASSPAGRLYQETQYF
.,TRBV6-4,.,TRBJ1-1,TGTGCCAGCAGTGAAGAAGGGGCTCGGGTCACTGAAGCTTTCTTT,CASSEEGARVTEAFF
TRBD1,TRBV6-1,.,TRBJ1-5,TGTGCCGGGAGTAGGACAGGGGAAAATCAGCCCCAGCATTTT,CAGSRTGENQPQHF
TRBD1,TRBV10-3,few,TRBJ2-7,TGTGCCACGACACGGACAGGGGGACCCGAGCAGTACTTC,CATTRTGGPEQYF
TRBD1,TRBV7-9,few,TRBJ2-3,TGTGCCAGCAGGCCGGGACAGTCCACAGATACGCAGTATTTT,CASRPGQSTDTQYF
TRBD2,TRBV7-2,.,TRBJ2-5,TGTGCCAGCAGCCCAGGACTAGCGGCCAGGGAGACCCAGTACTTC,CASSPGLAARETQYF
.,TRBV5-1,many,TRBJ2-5,TGCGCCAGCCAGCTAGGGAGAGAGACCCAGTACTTC,CASQLGRETQYF
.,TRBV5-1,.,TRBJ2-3,TGCGCCAGCAGCTTGATGGGGGTCCCAGATACGCAGTATTTT,CASSLMGVPDTQYF
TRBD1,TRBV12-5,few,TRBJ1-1,TGTGCTAGTGGTCGGGCATCTACAGGGGGCGGGACTGAAGCTTTCTTT,CASGRASTGGGTEAFF
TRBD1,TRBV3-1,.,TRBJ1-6,TGTGCCAGCAGCCACCTAAAAGAGACAGGGAATTCACCCCTCCACTTT,CASSHLKETGNSPLHF
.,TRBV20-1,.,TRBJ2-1,TGCAGTGCCGCCCCTTTCTACAATGAGCAGTTCTTC,CSAAPFYNEQFF